These 19 T cell receptor beta chains share one sample of origin, sequenced in a study of neurological immune-mediated disorders. TCRdb reanalysed the 5' RACE reads using MiXCR and keeps one entry per CDR3 protein. The repertoire holds about 29,000 distinct CDR3 sequences, with about 3.1% as singletons. Sequencing was carried out using PBMCs. The receptors were gathered from a woman aged 25 to 45 with multiple sclerosis.

This clonotype was detected only a few times. A much more abundant neighbour one base away suggests this may be a read error. This chain connects TRBV28 to TRBJ2-7; D remains unclear. CDR1 is MDHEN and CDR2 is SYDVKM in the germline V gene. The CDR3 sequence is 16 residues long. The V end was cut by 5 bases, the J end by 4 bases, with 21 bases between. The DNA for the CDR3 is TGTGCCAGCAGTGTGGGTCCAGGTAGATTAGGATACGAGCAGTACTTC. This codes for CASSVGPGRLGYEQYF.

This clonotype was counted at least ten times. The J gene is TRBJ2-6, the V gene TRBV24-1, with unresolved D. The ends were cut back, 4 bases at V and 2 bases at J, with 14 bases in the middle. Germline loops: CDR1 KGHDR, CDR2 SFDVKD. CDR3 length equals 17 residues. CDR3 sequence (DNA): TGTGCCACCAGTGAGAGACCGAACGGCGCTGGGGCCAACGTCCTGACTTTC. It yields the protein CATSERPNGAGANVLTF.

This clonotype was seen ten or more times. The chain links TRBV5-1 to TRBJ1-6; TRBD1 aligns across 10 bases. After removal of 1 base from V and 8 bases from J, the junction contained 3 bases not matched to a gene. The CDR3 sequence is 15 residues long. From germline, CDR1 is SGHRS and CDR2 YFSETQ. The CDR3 region is CASSLPGTGDSPLHF. CDR3 coding DNA: TGCGCCAGCAGCTTGCCGGGGACAGGGGATTCACCCCTCCACTTT.

This clonotype was counted many times. The chain uses TRBV18 and TRBJ2-3; 10 bases align to TRBD1. Germline V lookup: CDR1 KGHSH, CDR2 LQKENI. V lost 3 bases and J lost 7; bases outside the gene matches: 4. The CDR3 contains 14 residues. The CDR3 DNA reads as TGTGCCAGCTCACCGACAGGGGGCGCAAATACGCAGTATTTT. Its translation is CASSPTGGANTQYF.

This clonotype has a count of ten or more. This rearrangement joins TRBV7-2 to TRBJ1-4; 8 bases map to TRBD1. The V segment lost 5 bases and the J segment 3 bases; nucleotides outside the gene matches: 5. The CDR3 is 15 residues long. Germline V gene sequence: CDR1 SGHTA, CDR2 FQGNSA. This CDR3 reads CASSTTGGANEKLFF. As DNA, the CDR3 is TGTGCCAGCAGCACCACAGGGGGAGCTAATGAAAAACTGTTTTTT. Together with reference TRBV7-2 and TRBJ1-4, the CDR3 gives the full variable domain: GAGVSQSPSNKVTEKGKDVELRCDPISGHTALYWYRQSLGQGLEFLIYFQGNSAPDKSGLPSDRFSAERTGGSVSTLTIQRTQQEDSAVYLCASSTTGGANEKLFFGSGTQLSVL.

In its sample, this clonotype was seen many times. V gene TRBV6-5 combines with J gene TRBJ1-1; 8 bases fit TRBD1. The V segment lost 7 bases and the J segment 6 bases; nucleotides outside the gene matches: 7. The V gene's germline CDR1 is MNHEY and CDR2 SVGAGI. The CDR3 runs 13 residues. CDR3 DNA: TGTGCCAGCAATTCGGACAGGGTCCCTGAAGCTTTCTTT. Protein sequence: CASNSDRVPEAFF.

This clonotype is medium-sized within its sample. J is TRBJ2-7 and V is TRBV5-1, with D unresolved. This CDR3 is 13 amino acids long. CDR1 and CDR2 (germline): SGHRS, YFSETQ. V was clipped by 0 bases and J by 3 bases, with 7 bases between them. The CDR3 protein is CASSLDLGYEQYF. CDR3 coding DNA: TGCGCCAGCAGCTTGGATTTAGGCTACGAGCAGTACTTC.

At least ten counts were recorded for this clonotype. This sequence joins TRBV1 and TRBJ2-7; the table gives TRBD2 as D, unverified against the DNA. TRBV1 is described as a pseudogene. There are 14 residues in the CDR3. The CDR3 protein is CTSSHGGGNYEQYF. CDR3 bases: TGCACCAGCAGCCACGGCGGCGGGAACTACGAGCAGTACTTC.

This clonotype was seen only a few times. This rearrangement joins TRBV20-1 to TRBJ2-7; unclear D gene. Germline CDR1 and CDR2: DFQATT and SNEGSKA (reference sequence). Trimming stripped 5 bases from V and 7 bases from J, with 21 bases between. The CDR3 is 14 residues long. The CDR3 DNA reads TGCAGTGCTCCCTCGGGCGCGTTAGGTAAAGAGCAGTACTTC. Protein product: CSAPSGALGKEQYF.

This clonotype was counted at least ten times. At one of its ends the junction is not consistent with the germline gene, which may arise from a read error. The V and J genes are TRBV25-1 and TRBJ2-3, with 9 bases aligning to TRBD2. This CDR3 spans 15 amino acids. In germline, CDR1 is MGHDK, CDR2 SYGVNS. The CDR3 loop reads CASSESGTSRDTQYF. The CDR3 region has the DNA TGTGCCAGCAGTGAATCCGGGACTAGCAGAGATACGCAGTATTTT. The entire variable domain, with the rest obtained from reference TRBV25-1 and TRBJ2-3, is as follows: EADIYQTPRYLVIGTGKKITLECSQTMGHDKMYWYQQDPGMELHLIHYSYGVNSTEKGDLSSESTVSRIRTEHFPLTLESARPSHTSQYLCASSESGTSRDTQYFGPGTRLTVL.

This clonotype was counted at least ten times. The chain recombines TRBV7-9 with TRBJ2-1, with D possibly matching TRBD2 (5 bases). This CDR3 spans 12 amino acids. V gave up 1 base and J gave up 9 bases, with 7 bases separating them. CDR1 and CDR2 from the germline V gene are SEHNR and FQNEAQ (reference sequence). The CDR3: CASSLVTSEQFF. The CDR3 DNA reads TGTGCCAGCAGCTTAGTTACTAGTGAGCAGTTCTTC. The variable domain in full, with the rest retrieved from reference TRBV7-9 and TRBJ2-1, is DTGVSQNPRHKITKRGQNVTFRCDPISEHNRLYWYRQTLGQGPEFLTYFQNEAQLEKSRLLSDRFSAERPKGSFSTLEIQRTEQGDSAMYLCASSLVTSEQFFGPGTRLTVL.

A few counts support this clonotype. V gene TRBV5-1 combines with J gene TRBJ2-1; maybe TRBD2 (6 bases). The V end was cut by 5 bases, the J end by 7 bases, with 7 bases between. Germline V gene data show CDR1 as SGHRS and CDR2 as YFSETQ. The CDR3 sequence is 11 residues long. CDR3 in amino acids: CASRGRNEQFF. CDR3 nucleotide sequence: TGCGCCAGCAGGGGGAGGAATGAGCAGTTCTTC. Full variable domain (missing parts from reference TRBV5-1 and TRBJ2-1): KAGVTQTPRYLIKTRGQQVTLSCSPISGHRSVSWYQQTPGQGLQFLFEYFSETQRNKGNFPGRFSGRQFSNSRSEMNVSTLELGDSALYLCASRGRNEQFFGPGTRLTVL.

This clonotype showed up many times. The chain carries TRBV20-1 and TRBJ1-2; no clear D. Trimming took 1 base from V and 8 from J, leaving 20 bases between them. The CDR3 totals 15 residues. Germline V gives CDR1 DFQATT, CDR2 SNEGSKA (reference sequence). CDR3 amino acids: CSARVALVGLGGYTF. CDR3 nucleotides: TGCAGTGCTAGAGTTGCCCTTGTGGGTCTCGGGGGCTACACCTTC.

DNA of the CDR3: TGTGCCAGCAGCCAAGCGGTGGGGCCCTACGAGCAGTACTTC. Its translation is CASSQAVGPYEQYF. The V and J genes are TRBV14 and TRBJ2-7, with D possibly being TRBD1 (5 bases). The V gene's germline CDR1 is SGHDN and CDR2 FVKESK. This CDR3 is 14 amino acids long. V shed 1 base and J shed 2 bases, with 9 bases lying between them. Variable domain in full (rest from reference TRBV14 and TRBJ2-7): EAGVTQFPSHSVIEKGQTVTLRCDPISGHDNLYWYRRVMGKEIKFLLHFVKESKQDESGMPNNRFLAERTGGTYSTLKVQPAELEDSGVYFCASSQAVGPYEQYFGPGTRLTVT.

This clonotype occurred many times. The genes are TRBV9 and TRBJ1-5, with D possibly being TRBD1 (5 bases). V was pared by 0 bases and J by 4 bases, with 14 bases between. Germline CDR1 and CDR2: SGDLS and YYNGEE. The CDR3 covers 16 residues. The CDR3 reads CASSVDAGLINQPQHF. The CDR3 DNA sequence: TGTGCCAGCAGCGTAGACGCAGGGCTGATAAATCAGCCCCAGCATTTT. Based on the CDR3 plus reference TRBV9 and TRBJ1-5, the full variable domain is DSGVTQTPKHLITATGQRVTLRCSPRSGDLSVYWYQQSLDQGLQFLIQYYNGEERAKGNILERFSAQQFPDLHSELNLSSLELGDSALYFCASSVDAGLINQPQHFGDGTRLSIL.

This clonotype was found a few times. The chain is built from TRBV20-1 and TRBJ2-7, with D perhaps being TRBD1 or TRBD2 (5 bases each). V dropped 5 bases and J dropped 3 bases, with 17 bases sitting between them. CDR1 and CDR2 (germline): DFQATT, SNEGSKA (reference sequence). The CDR3 length is 14 residues. As DNA, the CDR3 is TGCAGTGCTGTATCCGGGACCGGATTCTACGAGCAGTACTTC. Amino acid sequence: CSAVSGTGFYEQYF.

As concerns this clonotype: A much larger clone lies one base from this, so it may be a read error. The CDR3 DNA is TGTGCCACCGGACTGGGTTATAGCAATCAGCCCCAGAATTTT. It is translated as CATGLGYSNQPQNF. The chain joins TRBV12-3 or TRBV12-4 to TRBJ1-5; D remains unclear. The CDR3 totals 14 residues.

This clonotype was seen repeatedly, ten times or more. This chain links TRBV9 with TRBJ2-1; D possibly uses TRBD1 or TRBD2 (5 bases each). Trimming pared 3 bases from V and 5 bases from J, leaving 18 bases between. The germline CDR1 and CDR2 sequences are SGDLS and YYNGEE. The CDR3 covers 16 residues. The CDR3 DNA reads TGTGCCAGCAGCGAAAGGGACCAATCGGGGAACAATGAGCAGTTCTTC. Translating gives CASSERDQSGNNEQFF.

This clonotype was seen at least ten times. The rearrangement joins TRBV3-1 to TRBJ1-2; perhaps TRBD1 as D (5 bases). The ends were cut back, 3 bases at V and 4 bases at J, with 9 bases in the middle. CDR3 length: 13 amino acids. CDR1 is LGHDT, CDR2 YNNKEL, per germline (reference sequence). The CDR3 DNA reads TGTGCCAGCAGCCAGGGGGGTGGCTATGGCTACACCTTC. Residues: CASSQGGGYGYTF.